A single sample gave rise to the 24 T cell receptor beta chains below, sequenced in a study of cytomegalovirus exposure and HLA in healthy donors. It was with 60 Vbeta and 13 Jbeta primers that the PCR ran. Some clones are missing from TCRdb's copy, which holds only in-frame ones; the method was immunoSEQ multiplex PCR. Found here are about 100,000 clones, roughly three quarters of them singletons; the top ten hold around 0.76%. Input material: PBMCs. The receptors originated from a woman aged 55-75 years in good health and CMV-seronegative.

The chain is built from TRBV29-1 and TRBJ1-2, with TRBD1 as a possible D gene (6 bases). The length of the CDR3 is 14 residues. With 4 bases removed from V and 4 bases from J, the gap between germline ends came to 16 bases. Germline V lookup: CDR1 SQVTM, CDR2 ANQGSEA. CDR3 DNA sequence: TGCAGCGTTGCCCCGCGGACAGACAGCTATGGCTACACCTTC. Translation gives CSVAPRTDSYGYTF.

V is TRBV12-5 and J is TRBJ2-2; 7 bases are a match to TRBD1. CDR1 and CDR2 from the germline V gene are LGHNT and FRNRAP. Trimming cost V 3 bases and J 6 bases; bases outside gene matches: 7. This CDR3 contains 15 residues. The DNA for the CDR3 is TGTGCTAGTGGTTTCACAGATCAGGGGGCCGGGGAGCTGTTTTTT. Translated, it gives CASGFTDQGAGELFF.

This clone has just one count. The genes are TRBV15 and TRBJ2-5; D is perhaps TRBD2 (5 bases). The DNA end lines up better with TRBJ2-7; the J call may be wrong. Germline V lookup: CDR1 LNHNV, CDR2 YYDKDF (reference sequence). The CDR3 is 13 amino acids. The CDR3 DNA sequence: TGTGCCACCAGCAGAGATGTAGCGATCGAGCAGTACTTC. It yields the protein CATSRDVAIEQYF.

This clone was counted a single time. The rearrangement joins TRBV11-2 to TRBJ1-4; maybe TRBD1 (6 bases). V shed 1 base and J shed 8 bases, with 17 bases lying between them. Germline-derived CDR1 and CDR2 are SGHAT and FQNNGV. This CDR3 spans 16 amino acids. CDR3 residues: CASSLAYGTPSEKLFF. In DNA, the CDR3 is TGTGCCAGCAGCTTAGCTTACGGGACACCTTCGGAAAAACTGTTTTTT.

The V call is TRBV19, the J call TRBJ1-5; 7 bases map to TRBD1. The CDR3 is 15 residues long. The ends lost 7 bases at V and 4 bases at J; junction bases unmatched: 10. Germline CDR1 LNHDA, CDR2 SQIVND (reference sequence). The CDR3 DNA reads as TGTGCCAGTACCAGGGGCAGGGGGTCAAATCAGCCCCAGCATTTT. The encoded protein is CASTRGRGSNQPQHF.

The chain recombines TRBV15 with TRBJ1-5; D is ambiguous. CDR3 length: 14 amino acids. Germline V gene sequence: CDR1 LNHNV, CDR2 YYDKDF (reference sequence). Trimming pared 3 bases from V and 6 bases from J, leaving 12 bases between. The CDR3 loop reads CATSSGRRAQPQHF. DNA of the CDR3: TGTGCCACCAGCAGCGGCAGGCGGGCTCAGCCCCAGCATTTT.

The rearrangement uses TRBV6-1 and TRBJ1-5, with a tentative D call TRBD1 (5 bases). In germline, CDR1 is MNHNS, CDR2 SASEGT. Trimming removed 1 base at V and 7 bases at J, with 14 bases between. This CDR3 is 15 amino acids long. DNA of the CDR3: TGTGCCAGCAGTGAAGTATGGGGGGGGGAACAGCCCCAGCATTTT. It specifies CASSEVWGGEQPQHF.

The chain recombines TRBV7-2 with TRBJ2-7, with 7 bases fitting TRBD1. The length of the CDR3 is 14 residues. Germline loops: CDR1 SGHTA, CDR2 FQGNSA. V lost 7 bases to trimming and J lost 3 bases; unmatched junction nucleotides: 9. The CDR3 nucleotides read TGTGCCAGCACCACCCGGGACAGATTCTACGAGCAGTACTTC. Translated, it gives CASTTRDRFYEQYF.

This clone turned up a few times. The chain links TRBV2 to TRBJ2-7, with TRBD1 matching 7 bases. The CDR3 length is 13 residues. V trimming: 6 bases; J trimming: 3 bases; junction bases outside the gene matches: 5. Germline V gives CDR1 SNHLY, CDR2 FYNNEI. The CDR3, as DNA: TGTGCCAGCAGCGCGACAGGGATCTACGAGCAGTACTTC. This translates into CASSATGIYEQYF.

This clone was counted between two and nine times. V gene TRBV6-6 combines with J gene TRBJ2-7; 7 positions match TRBD1. The CDR3 runs to 12 residues. V was pared by 6 bases and J by 3 bases, with 2 bases of the junction left unmatched. Germline V lookup: CDR1 MNHNY, CDR2 SVGAGI (reference sequence). The DNA of the CDR3 is TGTGCCAGCAGAGGGACAGTCTACGAGCAGTACTTC. This gives the protein CASRGTVYEQYF.

The chain employs TRBV27 and TRBJ1-1, with D possibly TRBD1 on 5 matching bases. This CDR3 is built from 15 residues. Germline-derived CDR1 and CDR2 are MNHEY and SMNVEV (reference sequence). Trimming shortened V by 3 bases and J by 6 bases, and 17 bases separated the two germline ends. CDR3 sequence reads: CASSFVGRGRPEAFF. The CDR3 nucleotides are TGTGCCAGCAGTTTTGTGGGGAGGGGTAGGCCTGAAGCTTTCTTT.

The V gene is TRBV10-2, the J gene TRBJ1-5; no reliable D call. Germline values: CDR1 WSHSY, CDR2 SAAADI. Trimming took 0 bases from V and 7 from J, leaving 10 bases between them. The CDR3 extends over 14 amino acids. CDR3 bases: TGCGCCAGCAGTGAGTCTAGGGAGGAGCAGCCCCAGCATTTT. Its translation is CASSESREEQPQHF.

J is TRBJ1-1 and V is TRBV7-9; tentative D call: TRBD1 (5 bases). V was shortened by 2 bases and J by 5 bases, with 9 bases between the two germline ends. Germline lookup yields CDR1 SEHNR and CDR2 FQNEAQ (reference sequence). This CDR3 is 13 amino acids long. CDR3 in DNA: TGTGCCAGCAGCTTACTTGGGGGGACTGAAGCTTTCTTT. Protein sequence: CASSLLGGTEAFF.

The rearrangement links TRBV7-9 to TRBJ1-2; possibly TRBD1 for D (5 bases). The ends were cut back, 3 bases at V and 5 bases at J, with 10 bases in the middle. CDR1 is SEHNR and CDR2 is FQNEAQ in the germline V gene (reference sequence). The CDR3 spans 13 residues. CDR3 loop: CASSLLQGYGYTF. The DNA for the CDR3 is TGTGCCAGCAGCTTGCTTCAGGGATATGGCTACACCTTC.

V is TRBV19 and J is TRBJ1-5; D not resolved. Germline V gene data show CDR1 as LNHDA and CDR2 as SQIVND (reference sequence). Trimming took off 5 bases at V and 1 base at J, with 9 bases between the two ends. The CDR3 is 14 residues long. The CDR3 protein is CASSPPISNQPQHF. The CDR3 DNA reads TGTGCCAGTAGTCCCCCCATCAGCAATCAGCCCCAGCATTTT.

This clone has only one observation. This rearrangement joins TRBV2 to TRBJ2-7; TRBD2 matches 7 bases. The length of the CDR3 is 15 residues. The germline gives CDR1 SNHLY, CDR2 FYNNEI. The V gene end was trimmed by 4 bases and the J gene end by 4 bases; junction bases not matched to a gene: 10. The CDR3 nucleotides read TGTGCCAGCAGTGCCAGGGAGGGCCCCAGGTACGAGCAGTACTTC. It codes for CASSAREGPRYEQYF.

The V and J genes are TRBV7-9 and TRBJ2-3, with D possibly matching TRBD1 (5 bases). This CDR3 has 16 residues. Germline CDR1 SEHNR, CDR2 FQNEAQ (reference sequence). The germline V and J ends were trimmed by 1 base and 1 base, with 12 bases remaining between them. DNA of the CDR3: TGTGCCAGCAGCTTAGACCAGGGTCTGGGCACAGATACGCAGTATTTT. It translates to CASSLDQGLGTDTQYF.

The chain is built from TRBV5-1 and TRBJ2-1; 7 nucleotides line up with TRBD2. Looked up from germline, CDR1 is SGHRS and CDR2 is YFSETQ. V shed 2 bases, J shed 6 bases, and the junction held 8 bases outside the gene matches. The CDR3 loop spans 15 amino acids. CDR3 sequence: CASSFGGSNPNEQFF. The CDR3 DNA reads TGCGCCAGCAGCTTCGGGGGGAGTAACCCCAATGAGCAGTTCTTC.

The J gene is TRBJ1-5, the V gene TRBV28; 8 nucleotides agree with TRBD1. This CDR3 is 14 amino acids long. The V gene's germline CDR1 is MDHEN and CDR2 SYDVKM. After removal of 10 bases from V and 3 bases from J, the junction contained 8 bases not matched to a gene. CDR3 nucleotide sequence: TGTGCCACCCTACCGACAGGGGACAATCAGCCCCAGCATTTT. Its translation is CATLPTGDNQPQHF.

The V and J genes are TRBV5-1 and TRBJ1-3; D is possibly TRBD1 (6 bases). Germline values: CDR1 SGHRS, CDR2 YFSETQ. This CDR3 has 15 residues. With 4 bases removed from V and 3 bases from J, the gap between germline ends came to 14 bases. CDR3 in amino acids: CASSRGGGSGNTIYF. The CDR3 DNA reads as TGCGCCAGCAGCCGGGGAGGGGGAAGTGGAAACACCATATATTTT. The full variable domain, with the rest looked up from reference TRBV5-1 and TRBJ1-3, is KAGVTQTPRYLIKTRGQQVTLSCSPISGHRSVSWYQQTPGQGLQFLFEYFSETQRNKGNFPGRFSGRQFSNSRSEMNVSTLELGDSALYLCASSRGGGSGNTIYFGEGSWLTVV.

The chain's CDR3 is CASTGTKYNEQFF. Written as DNA, the CDR3 is TGTGCCAGCACCGGGACTAAATACAATGAGCAGTTCTTC. The chain has TRBV6-5 and TRBJ2-1; TRBD2 matches 7 bases. Germline V CDR1 and CDR2: MNHEY, SVGAGI. The length of the CDR3 is 13 residues. J lost 4 bases, V lost 7 bases, and 4 bases had no gene match.

The chain has TRBV7-8 and TRBJ1-2; 10 bases are shared with TRBD1. The J segment lost 7 bases and the V segment lost 1 base, leaving 9 bases of the junction unmatched. Germline loops: CDR1 SGHVS, CDR2 FQNEAQ. The CDR3 is 16 amino acids. The CDR3 sequence: CASSLGGDRGIFGYTF. CDR3 coding DNA: TGTGCCAGCAGCTTAGGGGGGGACAGGGGTATTTTTGGCTACACCTTC.

This chain links TRBV19 with TRBJ2-1, with 9 nucleotides matching TRBD2. Trimming cost V 0 bases and J 10 bases; bases outside gene matches: 7. This CDR3 region has 15 residues. CDR1 is LNHDA, CDR2 SQIVND, per germline (reference sequence). The CDR3 sequence is CASSIDRIAGVEQFF. The CDR3 DNA sequence: TGTGCCAGTAGTATAGATCGGATAGCGGGAGTAGAGCAGTTCTTC.

The CDR3 DNA reads as TGCGCCAGCAGCCAAATAGCGGACAGGGACTATGGCTACACCTTC. Amino acids: CASSQIADRDYGYTF. The V and J genes are TRBV4-3 and TRBJ1-2; 8 bases agree with TRBD1. This CDR3 has 15 amino acids. Germline-derived CDR1 and CDR2 are LGHNA and YSLEER. V trimming: 2 bases; J trimming: 3 bases; junction bases outside the gene matches: 5.